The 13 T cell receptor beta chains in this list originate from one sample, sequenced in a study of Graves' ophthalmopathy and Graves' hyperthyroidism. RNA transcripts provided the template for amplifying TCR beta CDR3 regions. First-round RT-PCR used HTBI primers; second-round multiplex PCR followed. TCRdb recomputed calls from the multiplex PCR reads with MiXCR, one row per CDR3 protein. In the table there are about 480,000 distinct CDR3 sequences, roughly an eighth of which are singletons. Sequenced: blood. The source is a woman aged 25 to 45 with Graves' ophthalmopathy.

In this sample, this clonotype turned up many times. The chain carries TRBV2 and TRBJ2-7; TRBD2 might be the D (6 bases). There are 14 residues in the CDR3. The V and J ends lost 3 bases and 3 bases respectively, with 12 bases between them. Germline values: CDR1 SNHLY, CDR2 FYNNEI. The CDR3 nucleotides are TGTGCCAGCAGTGATAGCGTGGGGGGCTACGAGCAGTACTTC. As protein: CASSDSVGGYEQYF.

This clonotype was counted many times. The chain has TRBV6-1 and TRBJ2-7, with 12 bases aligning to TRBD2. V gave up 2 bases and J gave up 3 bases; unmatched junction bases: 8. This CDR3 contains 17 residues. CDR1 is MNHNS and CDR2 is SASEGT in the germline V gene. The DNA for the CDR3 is TGTGCCAGCAGTGAACGTCTAGCGGGGGGGCGATTCTACGAGCAGTACTTC. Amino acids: CASSERLAGGRFYEQYF.

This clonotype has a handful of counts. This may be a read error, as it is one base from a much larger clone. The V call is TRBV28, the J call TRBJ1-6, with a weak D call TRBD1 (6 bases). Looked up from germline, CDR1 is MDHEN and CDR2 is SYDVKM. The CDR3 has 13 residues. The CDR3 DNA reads TGTGCCAGCGGAACAGGGCATGATTCACACCTCCACTTT. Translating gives CASGTGHDSHLHF.

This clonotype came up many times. The CDR3 DNA is TGTGCCAGCAGTCCAGGGACAGGGGGCACTGAAGCTTTCTTT. Translated: CASSPGTGGTEAFF. This chain joins TRBV28 and TRBJ1-1; 11 bases line up with TRBD1. CDR1 is MDHEN, CDR2 SYDVKM, per germline. Trimming at V came to 5 bases and at J to 4 bases, leaving 3 bases not matched to a gene. This CDR3 has 14 amino acids.

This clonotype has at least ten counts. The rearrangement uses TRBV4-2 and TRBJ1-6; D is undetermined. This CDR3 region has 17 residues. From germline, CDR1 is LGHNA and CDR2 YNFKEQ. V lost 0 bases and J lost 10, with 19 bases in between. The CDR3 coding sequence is TGTGCCAGCAGCCAAGAAGATTTGGGTGCGTCCTACTCACCCCTCCACTTT. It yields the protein CASSQEDLGASYSPLHF.

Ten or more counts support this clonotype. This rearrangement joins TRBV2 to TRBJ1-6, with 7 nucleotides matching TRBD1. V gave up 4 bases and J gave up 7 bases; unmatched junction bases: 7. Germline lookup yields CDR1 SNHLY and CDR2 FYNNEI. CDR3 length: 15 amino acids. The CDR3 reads CASSVEQGRNSPLHF. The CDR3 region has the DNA TGTGCCAGCAGTGTGGAACAGGGGCGGAATTCACCCCTCCACTTT.

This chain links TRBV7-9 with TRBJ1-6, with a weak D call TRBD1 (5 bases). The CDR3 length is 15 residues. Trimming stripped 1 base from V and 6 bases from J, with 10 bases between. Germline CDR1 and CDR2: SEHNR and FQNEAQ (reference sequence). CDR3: CASSLEAGRNSPLHF. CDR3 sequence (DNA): TGTGCCAGCAGCTTAGAGGCAGGGCGTAATTCACCCCTCCACTTT. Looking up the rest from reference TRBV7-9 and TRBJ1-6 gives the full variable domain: DTGVSQNPRHKITKRGQNVTFRCDPISEHNRLYWYRQTLGQGPEFLTYFQNEAQLEKSRLLSDRFSAERPKGSFSTLEIQRTEQGDSAMYLCASSLEAGRNSPLHFGNGTRLTVT.

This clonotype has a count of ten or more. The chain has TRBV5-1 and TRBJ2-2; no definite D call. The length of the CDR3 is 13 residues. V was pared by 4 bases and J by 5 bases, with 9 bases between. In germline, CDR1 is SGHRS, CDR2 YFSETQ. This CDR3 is CASSPAGTGELFF. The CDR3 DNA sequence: TGCGCCAGCAGCCCTGCCGGGACCGGGGAGCTGTTTTTT.

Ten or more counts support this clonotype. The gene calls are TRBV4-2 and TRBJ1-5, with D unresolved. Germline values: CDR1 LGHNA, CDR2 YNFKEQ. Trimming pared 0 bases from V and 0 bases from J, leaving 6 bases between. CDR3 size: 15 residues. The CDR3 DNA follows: TGTGCCAGCAGCCAAGATTCGCGTAGCAATCAGCCCCAGCATTTT. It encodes CASSQDSRSNQPQHF.

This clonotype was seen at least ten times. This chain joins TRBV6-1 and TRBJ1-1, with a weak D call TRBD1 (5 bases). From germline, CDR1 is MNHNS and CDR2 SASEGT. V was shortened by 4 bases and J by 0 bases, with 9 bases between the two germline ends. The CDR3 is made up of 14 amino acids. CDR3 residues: CASSGGLMNTEAFF. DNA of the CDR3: TGTGCCAGCAGTGGGGGACTGATGAACACTGAAGCTTTCTTT.

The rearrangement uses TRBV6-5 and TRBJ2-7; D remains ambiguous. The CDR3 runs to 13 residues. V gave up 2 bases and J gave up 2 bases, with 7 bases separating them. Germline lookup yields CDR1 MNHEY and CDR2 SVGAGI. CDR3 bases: TGTGCCAGCAGTTACGGGCTGACCTACGAGCAGTACTTC. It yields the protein CASSYGLTYEQYF.

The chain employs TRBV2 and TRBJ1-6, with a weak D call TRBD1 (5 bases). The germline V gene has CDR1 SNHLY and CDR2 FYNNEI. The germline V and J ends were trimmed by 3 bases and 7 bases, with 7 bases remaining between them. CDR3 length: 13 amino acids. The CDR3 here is CASSDGTNSPLHF. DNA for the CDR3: TGTGCCAGCAGTGACGGGACGAATTCACCCCTCCACTTT.

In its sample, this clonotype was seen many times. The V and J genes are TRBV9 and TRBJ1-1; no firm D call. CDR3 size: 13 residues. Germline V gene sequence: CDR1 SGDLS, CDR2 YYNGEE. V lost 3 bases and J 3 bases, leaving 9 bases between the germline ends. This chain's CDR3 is CASSGDIYTEAFF. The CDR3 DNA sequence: TGTGCCAGCAGCGGAGACATCTACACTGAAGCTTTCTTT. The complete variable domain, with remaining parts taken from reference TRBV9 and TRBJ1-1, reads DSGVTQTPKHLITATGQRVTLRCSPRSGDLSVYWYQQSLDQGLQFLIQYYNGEERAKGNILERFSAQQFPDLHSELNLSSLELGDSALYFCASSGDIYTEAFFGQGTRLTVV.